A selection of T cell receptor beta chains follows, all from one sample in a study of cytomegalovirus exposure and HLA in healthy donors. Measured with immunoSEQ multiplex PCR; TCRdb has only the in-frame clones, and not every one. This sample has 150,000 to 200,000 clones, with roughly nine tenths found just once. Material for sequencing was PBMCs. All receptors come from a woman under 30 in good health and CMV-seropositive. CDR3s include the opening cysteine and the closing phenylalanine or tryptophan. A D gene is named only where the DNA matches it firmly. For some rows the clone size is stated as once, few or many, or as a class when expanded; others skip it.

>.|TRBV27|TRBJ2-3|.
TGTGCCAGCAGTTTAGGAGGGGGCACAGATACGCAGTATTTT
CASSLGGGTDTQYF
>.|TRBV29-1|TRBJ1-6|.
TGCAGCGTTGAGTATGGTGAGGAGGTGGAGCATTCACCCCTCCACTTT
CSVEYGEEVEHSPLHF
>.|TRBV4-3|TRBJ1-2|.
TGCGCCAGCAGCCAAGAAGTCGGGGGGCGGCACTATGGCTACACCTTC
CASSQEVGGRHYGYTF
>.|TRBV11-3|TRBJ2-3|.
TGTGGGCCCCGGGGAGGTACGCAGTATTTT
CGPRGGTQYF
>once|TRBV4-1|TRBJ2-6|.
TGCGCCAGCTCCGGGGGGCCGGGCCTCACTGGGGCCAACGTCCTGACTTTC
CASSGGPGLTGANVLTF
>.|TRBV6-6|TRBJ2-1|TRBD2
TGTGCCAGCAGCCAACTAGCGGGAGGCCCCAATGAGCAGTTCTTC
CASSQLAGGPNEQFF
>.|TRBV6-1|TRBJ2-2|.
TGTGCCAGCAGTGAGGGCGGGGACTACACCGGGGAGCTGTTTTTT
CASSEGGDYTGELFF
>.|TRBV7-6|TRBJ1-4|.
TGTGCCAGCATGCCCCACGGGGGACATGAAAAACTGTTTTTT
CASMPHGGHEKLFF
>.|TRBV6-4|TRBJ1-3|TRBD1
TGTGCCAGCAGTTCCAGGGGGCGCCATTGGAACACCATATATTTT
CASSSRGRHWNTIYF
>.|TRBV4-3|TRBJ2-7|TRBD1
TGCGCCAGCAGCCATCGGTGGGGGACAGAAACCTACGAGCAGTACTTC
CASSHRWGTETYEQYF
>once|TRBV2|TRBJ2-4|.
TGTGCCAGCAGTGTACAGGGAGGGGGAACCAAAAACATTCAGTACTTC
CASSVQGGGTKNIQYF
>.|TRBV5-1|TRBJ1-2|.
TGCGCCAGCAGCTTGGCCAGGTTGGGACATCAGGCAGGCTACACCTTC
CASSLARLGHQAGYTF
>.|TRBV12-5|TRBJ1-2|.
TGTGCTAGTGGTTTTCGGGCTAACTATGGCTACACCTTC
CASGFRANYGYTF
>once|TRBV13|TRBJ2-3|TRBD1
TGTGCCAGCAGCCGCGATCTAACAGGGGGCGTAAGCACAGATACGCAGTATTTT
CASSRDLTGGVSTDTQYF
>.|TRBV7-9|TRBJ2-3|TRBD2
TGTGCCAGCAGCGATAGCGGGGGGGTACGCACAGATACGCAGTATTTT
CASSDSGGVRTDTQYF
>.|TRBV28|TRBJ2-7|TRBD1
TGTGCCAGCAGTTTAGGGGCGACAGGGTCCCACGAGCAGTACTTC
CASSLGATGSHEQYF
>.|TRBV7-9|TRBJ2-7|.
TGTGCCAGCAGCCTGGGCCTACGAGGAGGTTACGAGCAGTACTTC
CASSLGLRGGYEQYF
>.|TRBV11-3|TRBJ2-1|TRBD2
TGTGCCAGCAGCTCGGGACTAGCGGGTGACTCCTACAATGAGCAGTTCTTC
CASSSGLAGDSYNEQFF
>.|TRBV18|TRBJ2-7|.
TGTGCCAGCTCCGCAAATTCACTCGTTAAATATTCCCCCTACGAGCAGTACTTC
CASSANSLVKYSPYEQYF
>.|TRBV2|TRBJ2-7|.
TGTGCCAGCAGGGAAACTAGAGTTAGGTACGAGCAGTACTTC
CASRETRVRYEQYF
>once|TRBV14|TRBJ2-7|.
TGTGCCAGCAGCCTTCGACAGGGAGGACGCGAGCAGTACTTC
CASSLRQGGREQYF
>once|TRBV11-2|TRBJ2-1|TRBD2
TGTGCCAGCAGCTTACTCACTAGCGGGGGTCCCTACAATGAGCAGTTCTTC
CASSLLTSGGPYNEQFF
>.|TRBV19|TRBJ1-2|.
TGTGCCAGTAGTTTTACAGGGTATGGCTACACCTTC
CASSFTGYGYTF
>.|TRBV2|TRBJ2-1|TRBD2
TGTGCCAGCAGTACCCTAGCGGGCTATTACAATGAGCAGTTCTTC
CASSTLAGYYNEQFF
>.|TRBV28|TRBJ2-7|TRBD2
TGTGCCAGCAGTTTACGGCTAGCGGGAGTCTACGAGCAGTACTTC
CASSLRLAGVYEQYF
>.|TRBV6-5|TRBJ2-6|.
TGTGCCAGCACCCCGTCCTCTGGGGCCAACGTCCTGACTTTC
CASTPSSGANVLTF
>.|TRBV15|TRBJ2-7|.
TGTGCCACCAGCCAAGGGGGCTACGAGCAGTACTTC
CATSQGGYEQYF
>once|TRBV6-6|TRBJ1-5|.
.
CASSTSGQTNQPQHF
>.|TRBV18|TRBJ2-7|TRBD2
TGTGCCAGCTCACCAATTGGGGTGGGACTAGAGAGATACGAGCAGTACTTC
CASSPIGVGLERYEQYF
>.|TRBV7-9|TRBJ2-7|.
TGTGCCAGCAGCAGGGGGACCTACGAGCAGTACTTC
CASSRGTYEQYF
>.|TRBV27|TRBJ2-5|TRBD2
TGTGCCAGCAGTTATAGCGGGATACCGCAAGAGACCCAGTACTTC
CASSYSGIPQETQYF
>.|TRBV19|TRBJ2-7|.
TGTGCCAGTAGTATTGACAGGAAGACCTACGAGCAGTACTTC
CASSIDRKTYEQYF
>.|TRBV2|TRBJ1-4|.
TGTGCCAGCTACAGACAGAATGAAAAACTGTTTTTT
CASYRQNEKLFF
>.|TRBV15|TRBJ2-7|.
TGTGCCACCAGCGAGGAGGGGAGCGGAACCTCCTACGAGCAGTACTTC
CATSEEGSGTSYEQYF
>.|TRBV29-1|TRBJ1-2|.
TGCAGCGTTGAAAAGGACATCCTCGGCTACACCTTC
CSVEKDILGYTF
>.|TRBV9|TRBJ2-3|.
TGTGCCAGCAGCGTGAGTCCCGGGACTAGCACAGATACGCAGTATTTT
CASSVSPGTSTDTQYF
>.|TRBV28|TRBJ1-2|TRBD1
TGTGCCAGCAGTTTCGGGACAGCTAACTATGGCTACACCTTC
CASSFGTANYGYTF
>few|TRBV30|TRBJ1-2|.
TGTGCCTGGAGTGTACTAGGAGCCTATGGCTACACCTTC
CAWSVLGAYGYTF
>.|TRBV20-1|TRBJ1-1|.
TGCAGTGCAACGACTGGGTCTGAAGCTTTCTTT
CSATTGSEAFF
>.|TRBV29-1|TRBJ2-1|.
TGCAGCGTTGAAGGGCTGGCGGGCAATGAGCAGTTCTTC
CSVEGLAGNEQFF
>once|TRBV19|TRBJ2-1|TRBD1
TGTGCCAGTAGTAGCAATAAGGACAGGGGCCATGAGCAGTTCTTC
CASSSNKDRGHEQFF
>.|TRBV28|TRBJ1-3|.
TGTGCCAGCAGCATGACAGGAGGAGGTGGAAACACCATATATTTT
CASSMTGGGGNTIYF
>.|TRBV4-1|TRBJ1-1|TRBD1
TGCGCCAGCAGCCAAATACAGGGGGCGAGGAACACTGAAGCTTTCTTT
CASSQIQGARNTEAFF
>.|TRBV29-1|TRBJ2-7|.
TGCAGCGTGCGCGACAGCCTTTACGAGCAGTACTTC
CSVRDSLYEQYF
>.|TRBV18|TRBJ1-3|TRBD1
TGTGCCAGCTTACCGACAGGGGGCTTTGGAAACACCATATATTTT
CASLPTGGFGNTIYF
>.|TRBV19|TRBJ2-7|TRBD2
TGTGCCAGTAGCCGTACTAGCGACTACGAGCAGTACTTC
CASSRTSDYEQYF
>.|TRBV28|TRBJ2-5|.
TGTGCCAGCAGTCCCAGTATAGAGACCCAGTACTTC
CASSPSIETQYF
>.|TRBV18|TRBJ1-4|TRBD1
TGTGCCAGCTCACCCGGACAGGGGCTGACTAATGAAAAACTGTTTTTT
CASSPGQGLTNEKLFF
>.|TRBV4-1|TRBJ2-2|TRBD2
TGCGCCAGCAGCCAAAAGTGGGAGGGCCGGACCGGGGAGCTGTTTTTT
CASSQKWEGRTGELFF
>.|TRBV7-2|TRBJ2-7|TRBD1
TGTGCCAGCAGCGGGCACAGGGGGCACTACGAGCAGTACTTC
CASSGHRGHYEQYF
>.|TRBV7-6|TRBJ2-1|TRBD2
TGTGCCAGCAGCCCCTCGAGCGGGAGGCCGGATAATGAGCAGTTCTTC
CASSPSSGRPDNEQFF
>.|TRBV29-1|TRBJ2-3|.
TGCAGCGTTGAAGACGGGGCGGGGTTTAGCACAGATACGCAGTATTTT
CSVEDGAGFSTDTQYF
>.|TRBV7-9|TRBJ2-5|.
TGTGCCAGCAGCCCACCCTATAGGGCGGGGGAGACCCAGTACTTC
CASSPPYRAGETQYF
>.|TRBV6-1|TRBJ2-1|TRBD2
TGTGCCAGCAGTGGGGCTAGCGGGAGAGAAACAGACAATGAGCAGTTCTTC
CASSGASGRETDNEQFF
>.|TRBV6-5|TRBJ2-7|TRBD2
TGTGCCAGCAGTCTAGCGGGGGGGACCTACGAGCAGTACTTC
CASSLAGGTYEQYF